This T cell receptor beta chain derives from a study of T cells in narcolepsy. Study background: Patients with NT1 or NT2 and healthy control donors were enrolled. The study, taken as a whole, reports: Some memory CD4+ repertoires had no autoreactive clone sequences. Comparing one patient's CSF and blood CD4+ clonotypes highlighted HCRT- and TRIB2-specific autoreactive clonotypes.

Profiling relied on immunoSEQ multiplex PCR, and the TCRdb table lists in-frame clones only, not all of them. The sample lists approximately 28,000 clones, 81% seen once, with 1.1% in the top ten. Germline lookup yields CDR1 MNHNS and CDR2 SASEGT. The CDR3 consists of 17 residues. V lost 1 base and J lost 0; bases outside the gene matches: 5. With respect to this clone: What it binds is not known.

This TCR was sampled from a human donor in good health. The chain joins TRBV6-1 to TRBJ2-3; TRBD2 matches at 9 bases. Sequencing was performed on memory (CD45RA-) CD4+ T cells from blood. The CDR3 region is CASSEGVAGDSTDTQYF. CDR3 nucleotide sequence: TGTGCCAGCAGTGAAGGGGTAGCGGGGGATAGCACAGATACGCAGTATTTT.